Below, 2 T cell receptor beta chains from the same sample are listed, as sequenced in a study of shared clonotypes between healthy human individuals. Clones were read by immunoSEQ multiplex PCR, and TCRdb kept only the in-frame ones, dropping some. Of roughly 1,000,000 clones listed, roughly 74% are singletons. Input material: memory CD4+ T cells from PBMCs. Subset denoted: CD45RA-negative fraction. The receptor set was obtained from a man aged 18-30 years in good health. Some clones in this sample may be carry-over from other donors' samples.

The chain has TRBV21-1 and TRBJ2-1; TRBD2 reflects the table's D call only, with no check against the DNA. TRBV21-1 is marked as a pseudogene. The CDR3 length is 16 residues. CDR3 coding DNA: TGTGCCAGCAGCAAAGCGCGGGCATTTCCCTACAATGAGCAGTTCTTC. It translates to CASSKARAFPYNEQFF.

The rearrangement joins TRBV28 to TRBJ2-1, with D unclear. Germline CDR1 is MDHEN and CDR2 is SYDVKM. The V gene lost 5 bases and the J gene lost 7 bases, with 12 bases spanning the gap. This CDR3 has 13 residues. CDR3 loop: CASSRPAGNEQFF. The CDR3 DNA follows: TGTGCCAGCAGTCGACCAGCCGGGAATGAGCAGTTCTTC.